The 22 T cell receptor beta chains in this list originate from one sample, sequenced in a study of human T cells and chemical hapten exposure. Time point defined: patch test 3, about 24 weeks after DPC sensitization. The treatment is: therapeutic diphenylcyclopropenone sensitization with weekly scalp DPC. Each CDR3 protein gets one entry after TCRdb re-called the RACE reads with MiXCR. Of 150,000 to 200,000 distinct CDR3 sequences in the sample, 25% to 30% were seen once. The starting material was whole blood, obtained in connection with sensitization to the hapten diphenylcyclopropenone (DPC). Every receptor here comes from a woman under 30 with alopecia areata. Some clones in this sample may be carry-over from other donors' samples.

This clonotype was seen only a few times. The rearrangement joins TRBV4-1 to TRBJ1-2; TRBD1 might be the D (6 bases). V was trimmed by 1 base and J by 3 bases, leaving 15 bases between them. CDR3 size: 16 residues. Per germline, CDR1 MGHRA and CDR2 YSYEKL. CDR3 region: CASSQVRTAVYYGYTF. The CDR3, as DNA: TGCGCCAGCAGCCAAGTCCGGACAGCCGTCTACTATGGCTACACCTTC.

The genes are TRBV19 and TRBJ1-5; maybe TRBD1 (6 bases). The CDR3 has 16 residues. V lost 5 bases and J 6 bases, leaving 20 bases between the germline ends. Germline V gene sequence: CDR1 LNHDA, CDR2 SQIVND (reference sequence). The CDR3 sequence is CASSPTTGTSFQPQHF. The CDR3 region has the DNA TGTGCCAGTAGTCCGACTACCGGGACAAGTTTTCAGCCCCAGCATTTT.

This clonotype was picked up a small number of times. The chain uses TRBV6-5 and TRBJ1-1; no clear D gene. The CDR3 covers 12 residues. The V end was cut by 8 bases, the J end by 1 base, with 8 bases between. Germline V gene lookup returns CDR1 MNHEY and CDR2 SVGAGI. CDR3 protein: CASHRGNTEAFF. The CDR3 DNA reads TGTGCCAGCCATAGAGGGAACACTGAAGCTTTCTTT.

This clonotype was picked up many times. V is TRBV20-1 and J is TRBJ2-7; tentatively, D is TRBD1 or TRBD2 (5 bases each). V gave up 3 bases and J gave up 0 bases, with 15 bases separating them. Germline CDR1 DFQATT, CDR2 SNEGSKA (reference sequence). CDR3 size: 15 residues. CDR3 DNA sequence: TGCAGTGCTAGTCCGGGGACGTCCCTCTCCTACGAGCAGTACTTC. As protein: CSASPGTSLSYEQYF.

The chain carries TRBV29-1 and TRBJ2-1; perhaps TRBD1 as D (5 bases). Deletions cut 5 bases from V and 6 bases from J, with 14 bases between. CDR1 and CDR2 from the germline V gene are SQVTM and ANQGSEA. This CDR3 has 13 amino acids. The CDR3 region is CSVNLQVGNEQFF. The CDR3 DNA is TGCAGCGTTAACCTACAGGTCGGCAATGAGCAGTTCTTC.

The chain links TRBV5-4 to TRBJ2-5; unclear D gene. The V gene lost 5 bases and the J gene lost 2 bases, with 10 bases spanning the gap. The CDR3 sequence is 13 residues long. Germline V gives CDR1 SGHNT, CDR2 YYREEE (reference sequence). The CDR3 DNA reads as TGTGCCAGCAGTTCGGGTCTTCAAGAGACCCAGTACTTC. This encodes CASSSGLQETQYF. Full variable domain (remainder filled in from reference TRBV5-4 and TRBJ2-5): ETGVTQSPTHLIKTRGQQVTLRCSSQSGHNTVSWYQQALGQGPQFIFQYYREEENGRGNFPPRFSGLQFPNYSSELNVNALELDDSALYLCASSSGLQETQYFGPGTRLLVL.

J is TRBJ2-7 and V is TRBV9; 13 nucleotides line up with TRBD2. The CDR3 runs to 15 residues. The V segment lost 3 bases and the J segment 6 bases; nucleotides outside the gene matches: 6. Germline assignment: CDR1 SGDLS and CDR2 YYNGEE. This CDR3 reads CASSGQGLAGTEQYF. The CDR3 coding sequence is TGTGCCAGCAGCGGACAGGGACTAGCGGGGACCGAGCAGTACTTC. Variable domain in full (rest from reference TRBV9 and TRBJ2-7): DSGVTQTPKHLITATGQRVTLRCSPRSGDLSVYWYQQSLDQGLQFLIQYYNGEERAKGNILERFSAQQFPDLHSELNLSSLELGDSALYFCASSGQGLAGTEQYFGPGTRLTVT.

The rearrangement links TRBV9 to TRBJ1-4; no definite D call. The CDR3 covers 15 residues. Germline CDR1 and CDR2: SGDLS and YYNGEE. With 3 bases removed from V and 8 bases from J, the gap between germline ends came to 17 bases. The CDR3 DNA is TGTGCCAGCAGCGGGGCTGCCGGTGCCCCGGAAAAACTGTTTTTT. Its protein is CASSGAAGAPEKLFF.

This clonotype appeared a few times. V gene TRBV3-1 combines with J gene TRBJ2-5; 11 nucleotides match TRBD2. Trimming took 7 bases from V and 7 from J; bases not matched to a gene: 11. Germline lookup yields CDR1 LGHDT and CDR2 YNNKEL (reference sequence). CDR3 length equals 15 residues. CDR3: CASTPLAGGVGTQYF. The CDR3 DNA reads TGTGCCAGCACTCCCCTAGCGGGAGGAGTCGGGACCCAGTACTTC.

This clonotype appeared a few times. Its ends do not fully match the called genes, so a read error is possible. The chain recombines TRBV9 with TRBJ2-7, with 9 positions matching TRBD1. Germline V gene sequence: CDR1 SGDLS, CDR2 YYNGEE. The CDR3 sequence is 16 residues long. The CDR3 loop reads CASRVGGTGQGPQQYF. The CDR3 bases are TGTGCCAGCAGGGTAGGGGGAACGGGACAGGGTCCTCAGCAGTACTTC.

This chain connects TRBV5-4 to TRBJ1-5, with unresolved D. Germline CDR1 SGHNT, CDR2 YYREEE (reference sequence). The CDR3 runs 13 residues. Trimming left V 2 bases short and J 7 bases short, with 10 bases between. The CDR3 loop reads CASSLLPGQPQHF. CDR3 nucleotide sequence: TGTGCCAGCAGCTTACTACCCGGGCAGCCCCAGCATTTT. The variable domain in full, with the rest retrieved from reference TRBV5-4 and TRBJ1-5, is ETGVTQSPTHLIKTRGQQVTLRCSSQSGHNTVSWYQQALGQGPQFIFQYYREEENGRGNFPPRFSGLQFPNYSSELNVNALELDDSALYLCASSLLPGQPQHFGDGTRLSIL.

This clonotype was seen a few times. The chain is built from TRBV7-3 and TRBJ2-1; D is unclear. V gave up 2 bases and J gave up 1 base, with 15 bases separating them. The CDR3 covers 17 residues. Per the germline V gene, CDR1 is SGHTA and CDR2 is FQGTGA. The CDR3 DNA is TGTGCCAGCAGCTTACTGGGCGCGCCGAGGTCCTACAATGAGCAGTTCTTC. This encodes CASSLLGAPRSYNEQFF.

The chain links TRBV2 to TRBJ1-4; maybe TRBD1 (5 bases). CDR3 length equals 15 residues. Trimming removed 2 bases at V and 5 bases at J, with 12 bases between. Germline loops: CDR1 SNHLY, CDR2 FYNNEI. CDR3 DNA: TGTGCCAGCAGTGAACTTGGGGGGAAGAATGAAAAACTGTTTTTT. Translated, it gives CASSELGGKNEKLFF.

V and J are TRBV12-3 or TRBV12-4 and TRBJ2-1; TRBD2 agrees at 9 bases. The CDR3 runs to 14 residues. The V gene end was trimmed by 4 bases and the J gene end by 6 bases; junction bases not matched to a gene: 4. For the CDR3, the DNA is TGTGCCAGCAGTTCCTTAGCGGGAGTCAATGAGCAGTTCTTC. Encoded protein: CASSSLAGVNEQFF.

This clonotype came up a few times. The chain links TRBV20-1 to TRBJ1-2, with D possibly being TRBD1 (6 bases). Germline V CDR1 and CDR2: DFQATT, SNEGSKA (reference sequence). Between the trimmed V and J ends, which lost 4 bases and 8 bases, there was a span of 8 bases. The CDR3 totals 10 residues. The CDR3: CSAKQGGYTF. CDR3 bases: TGCAGTGCTAAACAGGGAGGCTACACCTTC.

The chain recombines TRBV3-1 with TRBJ2-7, with 10 bases identical to TRBD2. CDR1 and CDR2 from the germline V gene are LGHDT and YNNKEL (reference sequence). V was clipped by 2 bases and J by 6 bases; unmatched bases: 10. The CDR3 runs 16 residues. DNA of the CDR3: TGTGCCAGCAGCCAAAGACCCAGCGGGAGGGCAGGCGAGCAGTACTTC. Protein: CASSQRPSGRAGEQYF.

This clonotype was picked up a small number of times. The genes are TRBV30 and TRBJ2-1; D gene ambiguous. The V gene's germline CDR1 is GTSNPN and CDR2 SVGIG (reference sequence). This CDR3 contains 12 residues. Trimming removed 2 bases from V and 9 bases from J, with 11 bases in between. CDR3 nucleotides: TGTGCCTGGAGTAAAGGGCTGGTTGAGCAGTTCTTC. It translates to CAWSKGLVEQFF.

J is TRBJ1-1 and V is TRBV11-2; 7 nucleotides align to TRBD1. CDR3 length equals 17 residues. The V gene's germline CDR1 is SGHAT and CDR2 FQNNGV. The junction had 12 bases not matched to a gene; V was cut back by 1 base and J by 4 bases. The CDR3 DNA is TGTGCCAGCAGCTTAGTATCGGGACTAGACAGGGTCACTGAAGCTTTCTTT. This encodes CASSLVSGLDRVTEAFF. Complete variable domain (other parts from reference TRBV11-2 and TRBJ1-1): EAGVAQSPRYKIIEKRQSVAFWCNPISGHATLYWYQQILGQGPKLLIQFQNNGVVDDSQLPKDRFSAERLKGVDSTLKIQPAKLEDSAVYLCASSLVSGLDRVTEAFFGQGTRLTVV.

Ten or more counts support this clonotype. A junction boundary mismatches the germline segment, possibly from a read error. The chain couples TRBV7-2 to TRBJ1-2, with 10 nucleotides matching TRBD1. From germline, CDR1 is SGHTA and CDR2 FQGNSA. This CDR3 has 16 residues. DNA for the CDR3: TGTGCCAGCAGCTTAGGCAACTGGAGGTCGCTGGGACAGGGGTTCTTC. This encodes CASSLGNWRSLGQGFF.

The V gene is TRBV2, the J gene TRBJ2-2; 10 positions match TRBD1. Germline V gene lookup returns CDR1 SNHLY and CDR2 FYNNEI. This CDR3 region has 16 residues. Losses at the gene ends were 7 bases for V and 5 bases for J; bases not matched to a gene: 10. The CDR3 nucleotides are TGTGCCAGCAACGACCCGGGACAGGGGTCGACCGGGGAGCTGTTTTTT. Protein: CASNDPGQGSTGELFF.

The V and J genes are TRBV25-1 and TRBJ2-5; no reliable D call. Germline loops: CDR1 MGHDK, CDR2 SYGVNS. V lost 1 base and J 2 bases, leaving 8 bases between the germline ends. The CDR3 extends over 14 amino acids. CDR3 DNA: TGTGCCAGCAGTGAATGGGGTTCTCAAGAGACCCAGTACTTC. Amino acids: CASSEWGSQETQYF.

This clonotype has more than one count but fewer than ten. The J gene is TRBJ1-1, the V gene TRBV4-3; TRBD1 agrees at 8 bases. This CDR3 is built from 16 residues. CDR1 and CDR2 from the germline V gene are LGHNA and YSLEER. The V gene end was trimmed by 4 bases and the J gene end by 2 bases; junction bases not matched to a gene: 9. CDR3 residues: CASSPGRTGRNTEAFF. The CDR3 DNA is TGCGCCAGCAGCCCAGGTAGGACAGGGCGAAACACTGAAGCTTTCTTT.